Listed below are T cell receptor beta chains from one sample, sequenced in a study of beta chain features in type 1 diabetes. Assay: immunoSEQ multiplex PCR; the TCRdb copy retains only in-frame clones and omits some. The sample lists about 150,000 clones, less than 9.5% occurring once. The sequenced material came from central memory CD4+ T cells from blood. Every receptor here comes from a woman aged 40 to 50 with type 1 diabetes. Each CDR3 is given with its conserved first and last residue. Fields, in order: J gene, V gene, D gene, clone size, CDR3 DNA, CDR3 protein. The D gene is left open where the match is weak. Some rows have no size entry. The others give once, few or many, or a class for an expanded clone.

>TRBJ1-2|TRBV5-1|TRBD1|few
TGCGCCAGCAGCTCGACAGGGACCTATGGCTACACCTTC
CASSSTGTYGYTF
>TRBJ1-2|TRBV30|NA|few
TGTGCCTGGACCCCCGGTGAGGTGAGCTATGGCTACACCTTC
CAWTPGEVSYGYTF
>TRBJ2-7|TRBV19|TRBD1|NA
TGTGCCAGTAGTTTCTCCGGACAGGGGGCCTACGAGCAGTACTTC
CASSFSGQGAYEQYF
>TRBJ1-2|TRBV29-1|TRBD1|NA
TGCAGCACCGGACAGGGGGCGCGCGGCTACACCTTC
CSTGQGARGYTF
>TRBJ1-5|TRBV5-4|NA|NA
TGTGCCAGCAGTCCGGGGCCGGCGGGGGGGGAGGACCAGCCCCAGCATTTT
CASSPGPAGGEDQPQHF
>TRBJ2-5|TRBV19|TRBD1|few
TGTGCCAGTAGCCCCGGACAGGACCGCCAAGAGACCCAGTACTTC
CASSPGQDRQETQYF
>TRBJ2-5|TRBV5-6|NA|NA
TGTGCCAGCAGCTTGACGCTAGGTGGGTTGGAGACCCAGTACTTC
CASSLTLGGLETQYF
>TRBJ2-1|TRBV6-5|TRBD2|few
TGTGCCAGCAGCCGACTAGCGGGGGGCTACAATGAGCAGTTCTTC
CASSRLAGGYNEQFF
>TRBJ1-1|TRBV29-1|TRBD1|NA
TGCAGCGTCCAGCCCTCCACAGGGGCCCCTGAAGCTTTCTTT
CSVQPSTGAPEAFF
>TRBJ2-5|TRBV5-4|TRBD1|few
TGTGCCAGCAGCCTAGGACAGGGTAAAGAGACCCAGTACTTC
CASSLGQGKETQYF
>TRBJ2-7|TRBV4-3|NA|few
TGCGCCAGCAGCCCCTACAGGGCAGGCCCCTACGAGCAGTACTTC
CASSPYRAGPYEQYF
>TRBJ1-3|TRBV6-5|NA|NA
TGTGCCAGCAGTTACTCGACGGGGGTAGCTGGAAACACCATATATTTT
CASSYSTGVAGNTIYF
>TRBJ2-5|TRBV7-8|NA|few
TGTGCCAGCAGCTCCTACAGGGAGGGAGAGACCCAGTACTTC
CASSSYREGETQYF
>TRBJ2-1|TRBV28|TRBD1|many
TGTGCCAGCAGCTCCGGGACAGGGGGCGAGGGTGAGCAGTTCTTC
CASSSGTGGEGEQFF
>TRBJ1-2|TRBV11-2|TRBD1|NA
TGTGCCAGCAGCTTCGACTCGACAGGGCCCTATGGCTACACCTTC
CASSFDSTGPYGYTF
>TRBJ2-7|TRBV10-3|TRBD1|few
TGTGCCAGCAACGGACAGGGGGCTAGGTACGAGCAGTACTTC
CASNGQGARYEQYF